This TCR beta chain was sequenced for a study of control samples from healthy donors and cancer patients. Sequenced by immunoSEQ multiplex PCR; TCRdb stores in-frame clones only, minus some. The sample contains under 150,000 clones, roughly 89% of which appear only once. The source material was blood. This sequence originates from a young man in good health.

The CDR3 loop reads CASSVAISNEQYF. In DNA form, the CDR3 reads TGTGCCAGCAGCGTTGCCATTTCTAACGAGCAGTACTTC. The rearrangement links TRBV7-2 to TRBJ2-7; D gene unclear. The germline CDR1 and CDR2 sequences are SGHTA and FQGNSA. The CDR3 runs 13 residues. Trimming pared 5 bases from V and 5 bases from J, leaving 13 bases between.